A single sample gave rise to the 19 T cell receptor beta chains below, sequenced in a study of blood T cell repertoires in COVID-19. Using immunoSEQ multiplex PCR, the repertoire was profiled, and TCRdb retains in-frame clones only, with some absent. Among just over 50,000 clones listed, approximately 86% were seen once. The sequencing sample was made of peripheral blood. These receptor sequences come from a man older than 75 with active COVID-19.

This chain's CDR3 is CASSLGGTQYF. In nucleotides, the CDR3 is TGTGCCAGCAGCCTTGGAGGAACCCAGTACTTC. The rearrangement uses TRBV6-6 and TRBJ2-5; perhaps TRBD2 as D (5 bases). V gave up 6 bases and J gave up 8 bases, with 10 bases separating them. Germline assignment: CDR1 MNHNY and CDR2 SVGAGI (reference sequence). The CDR3 extends over 11 amino acids.

This chain joins TRBV6-2 or TRBV6-3 and TRBJ2-1, with 7 bases identical to TRBD2. Trimming took 4 bases from V and 4 from J; bases not matched to a gene: 19. The germline V gene encodes CDR1 MNHEY and CDR2 SVGEGT. CDR3 length: 19 amino acids. CDR3 sequence reads: CASSSPAALAGGRYNEQFF. The CDR3 region has the DNA TGTGCCAGCAGTTCGCCGGCCGCCTTAGCGGGTGGTCGGTACAATGAGCAGTTCTTC.

This chain joins TRBV28 and TRBJ2-7; 10 bases are a match to TRBD1. Germline trimming cut 6 bases from V and 2 bases from J; bases unmatched to any gene: 4. In germline, CDR1 is MDHEN, CDR2 SYDVKM. The CDR3 has 14 residues. The DNA for the CDR3 is TGTGCCAGCAGCTCCGGGACAGGGGCCTACGAGCAGTACTTC. Translation: CASSSGTGAYEQYF.

CDR3 region: CASSSQYFRDRGVRGTQYF. DNA for the CDR3: TGTGCCAGCAGCTCCCAATATTTCAGGGACAGGGGGGTTCGAGGAACCCAGTACTTC. The chain joins TRBV5-8 to TRBJ2-5; 11 nucleotides match TRBD1. The V gene's germline CDR1 is SGHTS and CDR2 YDEGEE. The CDR3 is 19 amino acids. Trimming removed 3 bases from V and 8 bases from J; junction bases left unmatched: 21.

The V call is TRBV27, the J call TRBJ2-3; 9 nucleotides align to TRBD2. This CDR3 spans 15 amino acids. V shed 4 bases and J 6 bases; nucleotides not matched to a gene: 8. CDR1 is MNHEY, CDR2 SMNVEV, per germline (reference sequence). This CDR3 reads CASSSLSGRGDTQYF. In DNA, the CDR3 is TGTGCCAGCAGTTCACTTAGCGGGAGAGGGGATACGCAGTATTTT.

This clone was seen a single time. The chain links TRBV15 to TRBJ2-5, with D perhaps matching TRBD2 (5 bases). The CDR3 is made up of 15 amino acids. Trimming stripped 0 bases from V and 4 bases from J, with 12 bases between. Germline V lookup: CDR1 LNHNV, CDR2 YYDKDF (reference sequence). The DNA of the CDR3 is TGTGCCACCAGCAGAGATAACGGGAAACTAGAGACCCAGTACTTC. Protein sequence: CATSRDNGKLETQYF.

The chain joins TRBV6-5 to TRBJ2-7; tentative D call: TRBD1 (5 bases). Germline assignment: CDR1 MNHEY and CDR2 SVGAGI. The V end was cut by 6 bases, the J end by 6 bases, with 15 bases between. The CDR3 sequence is 13 residues long. The CDR3, as DNA: TGTGCCAGCAGCCGAACCGGAAGGGGCGAGCAGTACTTC. Protein: CASSRTGRGEQYF.

The chain links TRBV7-3 to TRBJ2-7; 7 nucleotides align to TRBD1. Trimming at V came to 5 bases and at J to 3 bases, leaving 4 bases not matched to a gene. The CDR3 runs to 13 residues. Germline CDR1 SGHTA, CDR2 FQGTGA. DNA of the CDR3: TGTGCCAGCAGCAAGGGGGACAGCTACGAGCAGTACTTC. It yields the protein CASSKGDSYEQYF. The full variable domain, in which reference TRBV7-3 and TRBJ2-7 provide the parts outside the CDR3, is GAGVSQTPSNKVTEKGKYVELRCDPISGHTALYWYRQSLGQGPEFLIYFQGTGAADDSGLPNDRFFAVRPEGSVSTLKIQRTERGDSAVYLCASSKGDSYEQYFGPGTRLTVT.

The rearrangement links TRBV6-5 to TRBJ2-7; TRBD2 agrees at 8 bases. Germline CDR1 reads MNHEY; CDR2 reads SVGAGI. The CDR3 totals 14 residues. Trimming took 4 bases from V and 4 from J; bases not matched to a gene: 6. This chain's CDR3 is CASSSGPGGYEQYF. In DNA, the CDR3 is TGTGCCAGCAGTTCGGGACCGGGAGGGTACGAGCAGTACTTC.

This clone was seen once. The chain uses TRBV9 and TRBJ2-1; 8 nucleotides align to TRBD1. The CDR3 has 15 residues. Germline lookup yields CDR1 SGDLS and CDR2 YYNGEE. With V trimmed by 2 bases and J by 9 bases, 10 bases remained unmatched. In nucleotides, the CDR3 is TGTGCCAGCAGCGTCTTGACAGGGGAAACTAGTGAGCAGTTCTTC. Translating it yields CASSVLTGETSEQFF. The variable domain in full, with the rest retrieved from reference TRBV9 and TRBJ2-1, is DSGVTQTPKHLITATGQRVTLRCSPRSGDLSVYWYQQSLDQGLQFLIQYYNGEERAKGNILERFSAQQFPDLHSELNLSSLELGDSALYFCASSVLTGETSEQFFGPGTRLTVL.

This chain connects TRBV27 to TRBJ2-2; TRBD2 agrees at 8 bases. CDR3 length: 14 amino acids. Germline CDR1 MNHEY, CDR2 SMNVEV (reference sequence). V lost 8 bases to trimming and J lost 4 bases; unmatched junction nucleotides: 6. This CDR3 reads CASSPAGGTGELFF. Written as DNA, the CDR3 is TGTGCCAGCTCACCGGCGGGGGGCACCGGGGAGCTGTTTTTT.

The V call is TRBV6-4, the J call TRBJ1-5, with D unclear. This CDR3 is built from 13 residues. The V end was cut by 5 bases, the J end by 4 bases, with 9 bases between. Germline CDR1 reads MRHNA; CDR2 reads SNTAGT. This CDR3 is CASSPEPNQPQHF. The CDR3 nucleotides are TGTGCCAGCAGTCCAGAACCGAATCAGCCCCAGCATTTT.

The rearrangement links TRBV18 to TRBJ2-1; 8 nucleotides agree with TRBD1. V trimming: 0 bases; J trimming: 11 bases; junction bases outside the gene matches: 6. This CDR3 comprises 14 residues. The germline V gene has CDR1 KGHSH and CDR2 LQKENI. The CDR3 region has the DNA TGTGCCAGCTCACCACCGACGACAGGGGCGCAGCAGTTCTTC. Translation gives CASSPPTTGAQQFF.

This clone occurred a few times. The chain recombines TRBV28 with TRBJ1-5, with TRBD1 matching 7 bases. The CDR3 runs 14 residues. Trimming cost V 8 bases and J 3 bases; bases outside gene matches: 7. Germline CDR1 and CDR2: MDHEN and SYDVKM. CDR3 in amino acids: CASATDRSNQPQHF. The CDR3 bases are TGTGCCAGCGCCACGGACAGGTCCAATCAGCCCCAGCATTTT.

The chain recombines TRBV7-9 with TRBJ2-1, with 8 bases aligning to TRBD2. CDR1 SEHNR and CDR2 FQNEAQ come from the germline V gene (reference sequence). The CDR3 spans 16 residues. V was pared by 1 base and J by 4 bases, with 6 bases of the junction left unmatched. The CDR3 sequence: CASSLELAGPYNEQFF. The CDR3 DNA follows: TGTGCCAGCAGCTTAGAGCTAGCGGGCCCGTACAATGAGCAGTTCTTC.

The chain links TRBV28 to TRBJ2-1; TRBD1 matches at 8 bases. The ends lost 3 bases at V and 7 bases at J; junction bases unmatched: 8. Per germline, CDR1 MDHEN and CDR2 SYDVKM. The CDR3 length is 15 residues. For the CDR3, the DNA is TGTGCCAGCAGTTTGGGAGGACAGGGACCGAATGAGCAGTTCTTC. Residues: CASSLGGQGPNEQFF.

As for this clone: Distinct nucleotide sequences in the sample also encode this CDR3. The gene calls are TRBV11-2 and TRBJ2-5; D is unresolved. Looked up from germline, CDR1 is SGHAT and CDR2 is FQNNGV. The CDR3 has 11 amino acids. V was clipped by 3 bases and J by 4 bases, with 3 bases between them. This CDR3 is CASSFRETQYF. CDR3 DNA sequence: TGTGCCAGCAGCTTCCGAGAGACCCAGTACTTC.

This chain connects TRBV27 to TRBJ2-1; weak D call: TRBD2 (6 bases). Germline CDR1 MNHEY, CDR2 SMNVEV (reference sequence). CDR3 size: 15 residues. V was pared by 5 bases and J by 5 bases, with 16 bases between. CDR3 loop: CASSLGRYKNNEQFF. CDR3 in DNA: TGTGCCAGCAGTCTTGGGAGGTACAAAAACAATGAGCAGTTCTTC.

This clone was found a few times. The chain is built from TRBV7-2 and TRBJ2-3, with D perhaps TRBD2 (6 bases). Trimming cost V 1 base and J 4 bases, with 12 bases left between them. Germline V gene sequence: CDR1 SGHTA, CDR2 FQGNSA. The CDR3 is made up of 15 amino acids. Written as DNA, the CDR3 is TGTGCCAGCAGCTTAGTTGGGGGGTTAGCAGATACGCAGTATTTT. This translates into CASSLVGGLADTQYF.